This T cell receptor (beta chain) is drawn from a study of cytomegalovirus exposure and HLA in healthy donors. Findings of the study overall: Reportedly, fewer N-insertions than the approximately 690-donor mean appeared in an Asian-associated ancestry cluster in a later analysis. As confirmed in vitro, three CMV-associated chains were specific for CMV antigens. Later analysis demonstrated an association between a missense DCLRE1C variant and TCR beta V- and J-gene trimming. CMV serostatus was the only recorded immune exposure for donors.

Primers included in the PCR were 60 Vbeta and 13 Jbeta primers. The protocol was immunoSEQ multiplex PCR, while the TCRdb copy is restricted to in-frame clones and leaves out a portion. The sample shows approximately 110,000 clones, 75% to 80% of them seen only once. Concerning this clone: What it binds is unknown.

The CDR3 consists of 12 residues. The germline CDR1 and CDR2 sequences are LGHNA and YNFKEQ. V was trimmed by 0 bases and J by 4 bases, leaving 3 bases between them. The source material was PBMCs. The chain employs TRBV4-2 and TRBJ1-2, with D unclear. The source of this sequence is a man between 40 and 49 years old in good health and CMV-seronegative. For the CDR3, the DNA is TGTGCCAGCAGCCAAGATATCTATGGCTACACCTTC. Its protein is CASSQDIYGYTF.